The T cell receptor (beta chain) under discussion was sequenced for a study of cytomegalovirus exposure and HLA in healthy donors. This CDR3 is 13 amino acids long. V was clipped by 6 bases and J by 7 bases; unmatched bases: 3. Germline V gives CDR1 SEHNR, CDR2 FQNEAQ (reference sequence). Primers for the PCR totalled 60 Vbeta and 13 Jbeta. Sequencing was performed with immunoSEQ multiplex PCR; in TCRdb, only in-frame clones are kept and a portion is missing. Counted here are 250,000 to 350,000 clones, 86% occurring once; the ten biggest clones make up around 3.7%. This clone was observed a single time. Antigen: not known. Whole-study findings and limits: Segments of the TCR beta V type were, in most cases, productive about 90% or about 30% of the time in an earlier analysis.

This TCR was recovered from a man between 35 and 55 years old in good health and CMV-seropositive. The source material was PBMCs. The rearrangement links TRBV7-9 to TRBJ2-1, with 10 bases identical to TRBD2. CDR3 region: CASRSSGSNEQFF. The CDR3 DNA reads TGTGCCAGCAGGTCTAGCGGGAGTAATGAGCAGTTCTTC.